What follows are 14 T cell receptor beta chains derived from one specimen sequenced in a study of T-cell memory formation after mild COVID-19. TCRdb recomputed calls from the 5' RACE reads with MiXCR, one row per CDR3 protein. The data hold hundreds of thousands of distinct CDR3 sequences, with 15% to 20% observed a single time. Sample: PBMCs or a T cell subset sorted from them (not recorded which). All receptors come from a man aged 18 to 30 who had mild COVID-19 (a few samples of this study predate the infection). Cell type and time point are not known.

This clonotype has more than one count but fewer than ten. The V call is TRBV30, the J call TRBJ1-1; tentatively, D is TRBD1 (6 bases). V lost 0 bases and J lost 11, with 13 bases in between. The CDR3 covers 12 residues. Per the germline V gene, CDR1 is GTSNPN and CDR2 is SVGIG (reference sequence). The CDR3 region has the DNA TGTGCCTGGAGTGTACAGGGCTTTGAGGCTTTCTTT. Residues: CAWSVQGFEAFF.

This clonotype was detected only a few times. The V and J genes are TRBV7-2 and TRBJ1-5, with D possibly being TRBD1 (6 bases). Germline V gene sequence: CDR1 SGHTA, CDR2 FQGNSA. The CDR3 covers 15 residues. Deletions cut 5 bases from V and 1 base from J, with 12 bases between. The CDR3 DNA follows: TGTGCCAGCAGCCCCAAGGGGGGGAGCAATCAGCCCCAGCATTTT. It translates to CASSPKGGSNQPQHF.

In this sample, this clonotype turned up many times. In nucleotides, the CDR3 is TGTGCCAGCAGGGTGTCGGGATCGAACACTGAAGCTTTCTTT. Encoded protein: CASRVSGSNTEAFF. The chain couples TRBV12-3 or TRBV12-4 to TRBJ1-1; D not resolved. This CDR3 is built from 14 residues. V lost 6 bases and J 1 base, leaving 12 bases between the germline ends.

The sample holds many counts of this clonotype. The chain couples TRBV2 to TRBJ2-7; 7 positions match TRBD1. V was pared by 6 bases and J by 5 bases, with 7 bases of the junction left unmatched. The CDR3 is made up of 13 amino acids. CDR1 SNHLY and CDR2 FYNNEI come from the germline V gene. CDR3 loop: CASSWSGTDEQYF. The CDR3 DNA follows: TGTGCCAGCAGCTGGTCCGGGACAGACGAGCAGTACTTC.

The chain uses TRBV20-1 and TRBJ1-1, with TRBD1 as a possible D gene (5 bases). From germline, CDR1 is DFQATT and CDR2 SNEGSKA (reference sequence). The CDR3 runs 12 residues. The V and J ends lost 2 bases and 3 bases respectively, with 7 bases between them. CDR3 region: CSARTGYTEAFF. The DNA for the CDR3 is TGCAGTGCTAGAACAGGATACACTGAAGCTTTCTTT.

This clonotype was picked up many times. The CDR3 loop is CASKGTGNSPLHF. The CDR3 bases are TGCGCCAGCAAAGGGACCGGGAATTCACCCCTCCACTTT. The genes are TRBV4-1 and TRBJ1-6, with a tentative D call TRBD1 (5 bases). The V end lost 7 bases, the J end lost 7 bases, and 11 bases lay between the germline ends. The CDR3 loop spans 13 amino acids. Germline V gives CDR1 MGHRA, CDR2 YSYEKL.

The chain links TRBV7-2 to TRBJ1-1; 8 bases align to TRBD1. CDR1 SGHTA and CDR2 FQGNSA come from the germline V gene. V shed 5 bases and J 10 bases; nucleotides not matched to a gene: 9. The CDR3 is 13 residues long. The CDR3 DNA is TGTGCCAGCAGCCGCAATCTCGACAGGGGAGCTTTCTTT. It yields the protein CASSRNLDRGAFF. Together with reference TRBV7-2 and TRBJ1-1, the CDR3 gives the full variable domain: GAGVSQSPSNKVTEKGKDVELRCDPISGHTALYWYRQSLGQGLEFLIYFQGNSAPDKSGLPSDRFSAERTGGSVSTLTIQRTQQEDSAVYLCASSRNLDRGAFFGQGTRLTVV.

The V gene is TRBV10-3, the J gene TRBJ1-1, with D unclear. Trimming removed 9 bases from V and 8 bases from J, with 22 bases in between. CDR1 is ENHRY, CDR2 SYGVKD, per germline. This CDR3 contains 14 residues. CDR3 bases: TGTGCCATGACTCCCAGCGGTTTGAACGCGGAAGCTTTCTTT. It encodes CAMTPSGLNAEAFF.

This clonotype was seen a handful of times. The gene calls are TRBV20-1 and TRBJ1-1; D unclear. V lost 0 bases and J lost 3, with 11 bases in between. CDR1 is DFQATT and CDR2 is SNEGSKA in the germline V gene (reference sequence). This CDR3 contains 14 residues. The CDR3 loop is CSARDSRWDTEAFF. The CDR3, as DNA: TGCAGTGCTAGAGATTCACGGTGGGACACTGAAGCTTTCTTT.

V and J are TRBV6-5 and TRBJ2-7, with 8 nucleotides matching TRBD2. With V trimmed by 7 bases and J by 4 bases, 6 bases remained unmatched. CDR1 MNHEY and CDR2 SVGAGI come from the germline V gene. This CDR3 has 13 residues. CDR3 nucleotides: TGTGCCAGCATAAGGAGCGGGGGTTACGAGCAGTACGTC. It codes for CASIRSGGYEQYV.

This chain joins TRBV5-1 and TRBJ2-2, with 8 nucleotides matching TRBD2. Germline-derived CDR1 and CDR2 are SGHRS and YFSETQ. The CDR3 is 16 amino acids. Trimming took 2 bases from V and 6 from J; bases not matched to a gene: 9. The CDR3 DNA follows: TGCGCCAGCAGCTTAAACGAAGGCGGGGGGTCCGGGGAGCTGTTTTTT. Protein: CASSLNEGGGSGELFF. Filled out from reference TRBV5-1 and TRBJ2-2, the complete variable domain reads KAGVTQTPRYLIKTRGQQVTLSCSPISGHRSVSWYQQTPGQGLQFLFEYFSETQRNKGNFPGRFSGRQFSNSRSEMNVSTLELGDSALYLCASSLNEGGGSGELFFGEGSRLTVL.

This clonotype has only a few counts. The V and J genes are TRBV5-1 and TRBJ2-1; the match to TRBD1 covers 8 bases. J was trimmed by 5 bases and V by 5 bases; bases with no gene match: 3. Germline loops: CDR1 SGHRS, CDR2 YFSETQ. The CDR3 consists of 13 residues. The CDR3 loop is CASRDRVDNEQFF. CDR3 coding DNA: TGCGCCAGCAGGGACAGGGTTGACAATGAGCAGTTCTTC.

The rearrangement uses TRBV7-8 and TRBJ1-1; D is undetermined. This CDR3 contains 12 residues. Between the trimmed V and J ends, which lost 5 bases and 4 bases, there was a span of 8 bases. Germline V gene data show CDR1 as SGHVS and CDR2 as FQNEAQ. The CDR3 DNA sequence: TGTGCCAGCAGCCCCAGCGTCACTGAAGCTTTCTTT. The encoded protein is CASSPSVTEAFF.

CDR3 sequence: CASSAWGGLGTSTDTQYF. The CDR3 bases are TGTGCCAGCAGCGCTTGGGGGGGGTTGGGAACTAGCACAGATACGCAGTATTTT. V is TRBV9 and J is TRBJ2-3; 7 nucleotides line up with TRBD2. Germline CDR1 reads SGDLS; CDR2 reads YYNGEE. Trimming removed 3 bases from V and 0 bases from J; junction bases left unmatched: 13. This CDR3 contains 18 residues.